These T cell receptor beta chains were read from a single sample in a study of T cells after yellow fever vaccination. TCRdb fed the 5' RACE reads into MiXCR, producing one record per CDR3 protein. Among approximately 31,000 distinct CDR3 sequences, roughly 10% were seen once, and the ten largest hold less than 15%. The sequences come from PBMCs, either bulk or a sorted T-cell subset (CD4+, CD8+, memory, or dextramer-sorted; not recorded which), collected less than 16 days after the first yellow fever vaccination. These receptors came from a man aged 18 to 30 who received the YFV17D yellow fever vaccine. The CDR3 runs from the conserved cysteine through the conserved F or W. The D gene is left open where the match is weak. Size is stated for part of the rows, as once, few or many counts, or as a class when the clone is expanded.

D: NA
J: TRBJ1-1
size: many
V: TRBV19
CDR3: CASSTGARDTEAFF
DNA: TGTGCCAGTAGTACGGGGGCGCGCGACACTGAAGCTTTCTTT

D: NA
J: TRBJ1-5
size: many
V: TRBV10-3
CDR3: CAISHSGINQPQHF
DNA: TGTGCCATCAGCCACTCGGGGATCAATCAGCCCCAGCATTTT

D: NA
J: TRBJ1-1
size: many
V: TRBV5-1
CDR3: CASSSQGGNTEAFF
DNA: TGCGCCAGCAGCTCACAGGGCGGGAACACTGAAGCTTTCTTT

D: TRBD2
J: TRBJ2-7
size: many
V: TRBV3-1
CDR3: CASAGGDFSEQYF
DNA: TGTGCCAGCGCGGGGGGTGACTTTTCGGAGCAGTACTTC

D: NA
J: TRBJ2-7
size: many
V: TRBV5-1
CDR3: CASSLAARGEQYF
DNA: TGCGCCAGCAGCTTGGCCGCTAGAGGAGAGCAGTACTTC

D: NA
J: TRBJ2-5
size: many
V: TRBV5-1
CDR3: CASSLLPGGETQYF
DNA: TGCGCCAGCAGCTTGTTACCAGGCGGCGAGACCCAGTACTTC

D: NA
J: TRBJ1-4
size: many
V: TRBV7-2
CDR3: CASSFGGPSEKLFF
DNA: TGTGCCAGCAGCTTTGGGGGTCCAAGTGAAAAACTGTTTTTT

D: NA
J: TRBJ2-7
size: many
V: TRBV7-2
CDR3: CASSYRPRGYEQYF
DNA: TGTGCCAGCAGCTATAGGCCCCGGGGTTACGAGCAGTACTTC

D: TRBD1
J: TRBJ2-3
size: many
V: TRBV5-1
CDR3: CASSLAVTGGTDTQYF
DNA: TGCGCCAGCAGCTTGGCCGTGACAGGGGGCACAGATACGCAGTATTTT

D: TRBD2
J: TRBJ2-1
size: many
V: TRBV5-5
CDR3: CASSMSAGGHYNEQFF
DNA: TGTGCCAGCAGCATGTCAGCGGGGGGGCACTACAATGAGCAGTTCTTC

D: NA
J: TRBJ2-3
size: many
V: TRBV20-1
CDR3: CSARVSGTDTQYF
DNA: TGCAGTGCTAGGGTCTCAGGGACAGATACGCAGTATTTT

D: NA
J: TRBJ2-5
size: many
V: TRBV21-1
CDR3: CASSEPGHLETQYF
DNA: TGTGCCAGCAGTGAACCTGGACACTTAGAGACCCAGTACTTC

D: NA
J: TRBJ2-7
size: many
V: TRBV6-2/TRBV6-3
CDR3: CASSFPGQGLSSYEQYF
DNA: TGTGCCAGCAGTTTCCCCGGACAGGGACTATCCTCCTACGAGCAGTACTTC

D: TRBD1
J: TRBJ2-6
size: few
V: TRBV18
CDR3: CASSPRDRVSGANVLTF
DNA: TGTGCCAGCTCACCAAGGGACAGGGTTTCTGGGGCCAACGTCCTGACTTTC

D: TRBD2
J: TRBJ2-7
size: many
V: TRBV4-2
CDR3: CASSQAVAGPPYEQYF
DNA: TGTGCCAGCAGCCAAGCGGTAGCGGGGCCACCCTACGAGCAGTACTTC

D: NA
J: TRBJ2-3
size: many
V: TRBV7-7
CDR3: CASSPGARTGTQYF
DNA: TGTGCCAGCAGCCCAGGGGCCCGGACCGGGACGCAGTATTTT

D: TRBD1
J: TRBJ1-2
size: many
V: TRBV24-1
CDR3: CATSDPGTVYGYTF
DNA: TGTGCCACCAGTGATCCCGGGACAGTCTATGGCTACACCTTC

D: TRBD1
J: TRBJ2-3
size: medium-sized
V: TRBV10-1
CDR3: CASRMGQGASDTQYF
DNA: TGCGCCAGCAGAATGGGACAGGGGGCATCAGATACGCAGTATTTT

D: TRBD1
J: TRBJ1-2
size: many
V: TRBV20-1
CDR3: CSATGTGAYGYTF
DNA: TGCAGTGCTACGGGGACAGGGGCCTATGGCTACACCTTC

D: NA
J: TRBJ2-7
size: many
V: TRBV5-1
CDR3: CASSALAGASYEQYF
DNA: TGCGCCAGCAGCGCCCTCGCGGGGGCCTCCTACGAGCAGTACTTC

D: TRBD1
J: TRBJ1-4
size: many
V: TRBV4-2
CDR3: CASTDREGEKLFF
DNA: TGTGCCAGCACTGACAGGGAGGGCGAAAAACTGTTTTTT

D: NA
J: TRBJ2-3
size: many
V: TRBV15
CDR3: CATSRDRGTGRTQYF
DNA: TGTGCCACCAGCAGAGATCGAGGCACAGGACGTACGCAGTATTTT

D: TRBD1
J: TRBJ1-2
size: many
V: TRBV5-1
CDR3: CASSRDRGVYGYTF
DNA: TGCGCCAGCAGCCGGGACAGGGGCGTCTATGGCTACACCTTC

D: NA
J: TRBJ2-1
size: many
V: TRBV6-4
CDR3: CASSEDTYNEQFF
DNA: TGTGCCAGCAGTGAGGACACCTACAATGAGCAGTTCTTC

D: TRBD2
J: TRBJ2-3
size: many
V: TRBV7-2
CDR3: CASSPTSGGRDTQYF
DNA: TGTGCCAGCAGCCCTACTAGCGGGGGAAGAGATACGCAGTATTTT

D: NA
J: TRBJ1-2
size: many
V: TRBV20-1
CDR3: CSARDLGSGYTF
DNA: TGCAGTGCTAGAGATCTGGGTAGCGGCTACACCTTC

D: NA
J: TRBJ2-3
size: many
V: TRBV11-2
CDR3: CASSPGGAVVDLRGSDTQYF
DNA: TGTGCCAGCAGCCCCGGGGGTGCGGTCGTAGACCTGAGAGGATCAGATACGCAGTATTTT

D: TRBD1
J: TRBJ1-5
size: few
V: TRBV12-3/TRBV12-4
CDR3: CASTKTGDGQPQHF
DNA: TGTGCCAGCACCAAGACAGGGGACGGTCAGCCCCAGCATTTT

D: NA
J: TRBJ2-7
size: many
V: TRBV7-2
CDR3: CASSLEGGLYEQYF
DNA: TGTGCCAGCAGCTTAGAGGGGGGCCTCTACGAGCAGTACTTC

D: TRBD1
J: TRBJ1-5
size: many
V: TRBV12-3/TRBV12-4
CDR3: CASSYGQGNQPQHF
DNA: TGTGCCAGCAGTTACGGACAGGGCAATCAGCCCCAGCATTTT

D: TRBD1
J: TRBJ2-1
size: many
V: TRBV19
CDR3: CASSSGQGRNEQFF
DNA: TGTGCCAGTAGTTCCGGACAGGGTAGGAATGAGCAGTTCTTC

D: TRBD1
J: TRBJ2-1
size: many
V: TRBV12-3/TRBV12-4
CDR3: CASSYRGLDNEQFF
DNA: TGTGCCAGCAGCTACAGGGGTTTGGACAATGAGCAGTTCTTC

D: NA
J: TRBJ2-7
size: many
V: TRBV6-2/TRBV6-3
CDR3: CASSYRLARREQYF
DNA: TGTGCCAGCAGTTACCGTCTAGCACGACGGGAGCAGTACTTC

D: TRBD2
J: TRBJ2-3
size: many
V: TRBV9
CDR3: CASSSGGNTQYF
DNA: TGTGCCAGCAGCTCGGGAGGGAATACGCAGTATTTT

D: NA
J: TRBJ1-2
size: many
V: TRBV20-1
CDR3: CSASFGYTF
DNA: TGCAGTGCTAGTTTCGGCTACACCTTC

D: NA
J: TRBJ1-1
size: few
V: TRBV28
CDR3: CASMVRERTEAFF
DNA: TGTGCCAGCATGGTCAGGGAGAGAACTGAAGCTTTCTTT

D: TRBD1
J: TRBJ1-2
size: many
V: TRBV20-1
CDR3: CSARDQQGGPHGYTF
DNA: TGCAGTGCTAGAGATCAGCAGGGGGGCCCCCATGGCTACACCTTC

D: NA
J: TRBJ1-2
size: few
V: TRBV5-4
CDR3: CASSPDSFNYGYTF
DNA: TGTGCCAGCAGCCCCGACAGCTTTAACTATGGCTACACCTTC

D: NA
J: TRBJ2-7
size: NA
V: TRBV20-1
CDR3: CSAMGERWGSLREKYF
DNA: TGCAGTGCTATGGGGGAACGTTGGGGATCTCTACGTGAGAAGTACTTC

D: TRBD2
J: TRBJ2-1
size: many
V: TRBV7-2
CDR3: CASRLGTSGGAHNEQFF
DNA: TGTGCCAGCAGGCTTGGTACTAGCGGGGGGGCCCACAATGAGCAGTTCTTC

D: NA
J: TRBJ2-4
size: many
V: TRBV29-1
CDR3: CSVEMGASGIQYF
DNA: TGCAGCGTTGAGATGGGGGCCTCGGGTATTCAGTACTTC

D: NA
J: TRBJ1-1
size: NA
V: TRBV7-2
CDR3: CASSFIARGEAFF
DNA: TGTGCCAGCAGCTTTATCGCGAGGGGAGAGGCTTTCTTT

D: NA
J: TRBJ2-2
size: many
V: TRBV3-1
CDR3: CASSPGGTGELFF
DNA: TGTGCCAGCAGCCCCGGGGGCACCGGGGAGCTGTTTTTT

D: TRBD1
J: TRBJ2-3
size: many
V: TRBV4-1
CDR3: CASSPLRQGGTDTQYF
DNA: TGCGCCAGCAGCCCTTTGAGACAGGGGGGCACAGATACGCAGTATTTT

D: TRBD1
J: TRBJ1-2
size: few
V: TRBV5-1
CDR3: CASRSKTGKDYGYTF
DNA: TGCGCCAGCAGGTCGAAGACAGGGAAGGATTATGGCTACACCTTC

D: NA
J: TRBJ2-1
size: few
V: TRBV18
CDR3: CASSPPGYNEQFF
DNA: TGTGCCAGCTCACCCCCGGGGTATAATGAGCAGTTCTTC

D: NA
J: TRBJ2-2
size: many
V: TRBV6-5
CDR3: CASSYRTGNTGELFF
DNA: TGTGCCAGCAGTTACCGCACAGGGAACACCGGGGAGCTGTTTTTT

D: NA
J: TRBJ1-1
size: many
V: TRBV28
CDR3: CASSETLSGNTEAFF
DNA: TGTGCCAGCAGTGAGACGTTATCGGGGAACACTGAAGCTTTCTTT